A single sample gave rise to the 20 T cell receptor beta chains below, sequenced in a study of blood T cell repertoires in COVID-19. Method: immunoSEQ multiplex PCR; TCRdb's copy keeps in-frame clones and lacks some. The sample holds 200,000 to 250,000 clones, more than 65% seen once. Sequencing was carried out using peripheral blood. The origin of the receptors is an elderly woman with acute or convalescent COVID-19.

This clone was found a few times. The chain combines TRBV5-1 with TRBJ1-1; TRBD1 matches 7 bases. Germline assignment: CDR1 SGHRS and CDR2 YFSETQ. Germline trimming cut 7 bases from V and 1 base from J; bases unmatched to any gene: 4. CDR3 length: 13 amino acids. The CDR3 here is CASRWTGNTEAFF. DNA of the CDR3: TGCGCCAGCCGATGGACAGGGAACACTGAAGCTTTCTTT.

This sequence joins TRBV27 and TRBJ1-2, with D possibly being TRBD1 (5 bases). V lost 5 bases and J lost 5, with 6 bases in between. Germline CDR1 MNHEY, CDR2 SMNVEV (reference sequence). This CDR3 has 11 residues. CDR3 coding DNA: TGTGCCAGCAGTACAGGATATGGCTACACCTTC. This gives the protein CASSTGYGYTF.

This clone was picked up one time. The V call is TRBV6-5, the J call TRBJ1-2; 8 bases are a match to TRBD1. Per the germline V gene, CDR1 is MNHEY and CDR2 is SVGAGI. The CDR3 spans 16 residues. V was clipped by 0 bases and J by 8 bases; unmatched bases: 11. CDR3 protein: CASSYSTGTGMRGYTF. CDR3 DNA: TGTGCCAGCAGTTACTCGACAGGGACAGGAATGAGGGGCTACACCTTC.

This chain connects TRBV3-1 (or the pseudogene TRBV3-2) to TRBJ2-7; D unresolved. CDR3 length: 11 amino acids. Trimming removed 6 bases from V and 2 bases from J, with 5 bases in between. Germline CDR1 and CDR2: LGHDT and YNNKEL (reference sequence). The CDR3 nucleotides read TGTGCCAGCAGTTCTACCTACGAGCAGTACTTC. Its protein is CASSSTYEQYF.

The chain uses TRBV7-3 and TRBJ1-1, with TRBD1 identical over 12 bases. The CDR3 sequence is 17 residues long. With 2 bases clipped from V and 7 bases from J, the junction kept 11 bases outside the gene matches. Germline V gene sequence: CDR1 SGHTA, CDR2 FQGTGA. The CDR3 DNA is TGTGCCAGCAGCTTATGGGGTGGGGGACAGGGGGCAGGTGAAGCTTTCTTT. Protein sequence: CASSLWGGGQGAGEAFF.

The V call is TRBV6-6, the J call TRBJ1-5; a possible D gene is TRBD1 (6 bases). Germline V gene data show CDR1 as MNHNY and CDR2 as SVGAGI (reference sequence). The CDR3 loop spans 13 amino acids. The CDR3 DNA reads TGTGCGACCGAGGGGGTTGGCAATCAGCCCCAGCATTTT. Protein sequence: CATEGVGNQPQHF.

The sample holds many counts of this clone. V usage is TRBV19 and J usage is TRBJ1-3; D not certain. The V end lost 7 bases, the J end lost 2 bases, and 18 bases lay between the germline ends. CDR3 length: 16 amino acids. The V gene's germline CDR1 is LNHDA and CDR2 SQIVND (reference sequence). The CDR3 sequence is CASIKKAGQAGNTIYF. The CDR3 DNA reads TGTGCCAGTATCAAAAAAGCAGGCCAAGCTGGAAACACCATATATTTT.

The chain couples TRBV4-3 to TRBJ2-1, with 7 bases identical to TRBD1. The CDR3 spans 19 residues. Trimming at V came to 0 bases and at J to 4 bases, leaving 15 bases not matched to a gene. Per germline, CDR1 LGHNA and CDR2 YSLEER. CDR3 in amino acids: CASSQDRSDRRRLYNEQFF. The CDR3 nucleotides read TGCGCCAGCAGCCAAGATCGGTCGGACAGGCGGCGGTTGTACAATGAGCAGTTCTTC.

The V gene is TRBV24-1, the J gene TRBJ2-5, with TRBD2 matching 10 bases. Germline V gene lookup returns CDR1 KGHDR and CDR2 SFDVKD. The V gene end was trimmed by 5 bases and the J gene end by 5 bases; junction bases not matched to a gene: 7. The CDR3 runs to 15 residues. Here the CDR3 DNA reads TGTGCCACCAGTGGGCTAGCGGGGGATCGGGAGACCCAGTACTTC. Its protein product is CATSGLAGDRETQYF.

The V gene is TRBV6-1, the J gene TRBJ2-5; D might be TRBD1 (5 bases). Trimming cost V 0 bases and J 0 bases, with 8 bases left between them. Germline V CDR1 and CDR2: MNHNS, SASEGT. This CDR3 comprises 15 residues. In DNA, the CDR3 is TGTGCCAGCAGTGAAGCCCAGGGTAACCAAGAGACCCAGTACTTC. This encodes CASSEAQGNQETQYF.

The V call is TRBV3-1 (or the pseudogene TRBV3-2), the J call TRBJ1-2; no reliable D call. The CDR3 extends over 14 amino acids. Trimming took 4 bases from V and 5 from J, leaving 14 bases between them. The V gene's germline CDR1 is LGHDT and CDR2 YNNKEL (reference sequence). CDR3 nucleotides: TGTGCCAGCAGCCCAGCAACCCGAGGGTATGGCTACACCTTC. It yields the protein CASSPATRGYGYTF.

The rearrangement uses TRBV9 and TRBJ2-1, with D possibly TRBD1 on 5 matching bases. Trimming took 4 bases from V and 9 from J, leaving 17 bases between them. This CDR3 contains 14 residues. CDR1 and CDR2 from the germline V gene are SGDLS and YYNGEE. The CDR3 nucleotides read TGTGCCAGCAGCTTCAACCCAGGGAAGGGTGAGCAGTTCTTC. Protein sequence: CASSFNPGKGEQFF.

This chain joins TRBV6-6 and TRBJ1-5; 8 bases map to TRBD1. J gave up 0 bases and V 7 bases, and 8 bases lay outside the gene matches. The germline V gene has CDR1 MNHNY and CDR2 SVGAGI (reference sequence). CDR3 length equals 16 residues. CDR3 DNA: TGTGCCAGCACTCAACCGCAGGGGGCTAGCAATCAGCCCCAGCATTTT. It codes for CASTQPQGASNQPQHF.

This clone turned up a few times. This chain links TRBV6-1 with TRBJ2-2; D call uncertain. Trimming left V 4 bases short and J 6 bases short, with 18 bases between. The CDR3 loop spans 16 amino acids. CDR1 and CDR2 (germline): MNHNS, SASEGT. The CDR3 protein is CASSASSPTVPGELFF. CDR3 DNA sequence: TGTGCCAGCAGTGCCTCCTCACCTACAGTCCCCGGGGAGCTGTTTTTT.

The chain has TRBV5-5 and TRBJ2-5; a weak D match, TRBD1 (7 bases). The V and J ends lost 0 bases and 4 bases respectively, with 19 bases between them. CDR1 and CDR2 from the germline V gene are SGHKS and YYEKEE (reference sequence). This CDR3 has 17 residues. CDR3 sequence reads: CASSLGAEGARRETQYF. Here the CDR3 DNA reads TGTGCCAGCAGCTTGGGAGCGGAGGGGGCGCGGAGAGAGACCCAGTACTTC.

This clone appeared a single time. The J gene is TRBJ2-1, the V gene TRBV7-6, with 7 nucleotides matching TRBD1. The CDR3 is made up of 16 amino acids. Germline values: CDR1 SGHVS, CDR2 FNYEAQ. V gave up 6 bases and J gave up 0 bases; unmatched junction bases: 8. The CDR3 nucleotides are TGTGCCAGCAGTCTGGGACAGTTGAGCTCCTACAATGAGCAGTTCTTC. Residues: CASSLGQLSSYNEQFF.

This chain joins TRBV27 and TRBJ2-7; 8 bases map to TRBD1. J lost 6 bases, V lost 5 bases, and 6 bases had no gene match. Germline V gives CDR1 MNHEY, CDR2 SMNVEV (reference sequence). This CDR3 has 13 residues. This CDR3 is CASSKRQGFEQYF. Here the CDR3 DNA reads TGTGCCAGCAGTAAACGACAGGGGTTCGAGCAGTACTTC.

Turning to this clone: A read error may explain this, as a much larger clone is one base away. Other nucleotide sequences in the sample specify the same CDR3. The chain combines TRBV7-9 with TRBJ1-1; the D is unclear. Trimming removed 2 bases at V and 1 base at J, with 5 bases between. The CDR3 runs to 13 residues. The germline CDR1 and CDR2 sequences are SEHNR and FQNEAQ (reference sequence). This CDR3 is CASSLQANTEAFF. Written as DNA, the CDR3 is TGTGCCAGCAGCTTACAGGCGAACACTGAAGCTTTCTTT.

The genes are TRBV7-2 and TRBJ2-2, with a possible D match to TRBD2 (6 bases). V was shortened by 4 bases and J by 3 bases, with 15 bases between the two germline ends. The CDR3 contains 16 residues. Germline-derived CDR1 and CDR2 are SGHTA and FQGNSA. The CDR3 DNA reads TGTGCCAGCAGCTCTAGTGGGGGGATCCACACCGGGGAGCTGTTTTTT. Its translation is CASSSSGGIHTGELFF.

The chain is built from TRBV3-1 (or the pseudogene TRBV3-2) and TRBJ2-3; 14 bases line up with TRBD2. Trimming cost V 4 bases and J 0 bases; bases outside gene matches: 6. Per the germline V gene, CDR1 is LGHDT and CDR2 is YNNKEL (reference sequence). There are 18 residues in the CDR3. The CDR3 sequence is CASSPRLAGGSSTDTQYF. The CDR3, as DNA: TGTGCCAGCAGCCCAAGACTAGCGGGGGGGTCTAGCACAGATACGCAGTATTTT.